A few counts support the clone carrying this TCR beta chain. The CDR3 sequence is 13 residues long. In germline, CDR1 is SGHDT, CDR2 YYEEEE. Between the trimmed V and J ends, which lost 5 bases and 7 bases, there was a span of 13 bases. This sample was included in a study of cytomegalovirus exposure and HLA in healthy donors. Researchers ran the PCR with 60 Vbeta and 13 Jbeta primers. Sequenced by immunoSEQ multiplex PCR; TCRdb stores in-frame clones only, minus some. The sample has about 130,000 clones, 75% to 90% seen once. The V and J genes are TRBV5-6 and TRBJ1-5, with D possibly being TRBD1 (5 bases). The sequence was obtained from a woman under 40 in good health and CMV-seropositive. The specimen sequenced was PBMCs. The DNA of the CDR3 is TGTGCCAGCAGTCAAGAACAGGAGCAGCCCCAGCATTTT. This sequence encodes CASSQEQEQPQHF.